This T cell receptor beta chain came from a study of T cell changes during pregnancy in multiple sclerosis. TCRdb's table, derived via immunoSEQ multiplex PCR, lists solely in-frame clones and lacks some. The table lists tens of thousands of clones, around 93% of them singletons. Per the germline V gene, CDR1 is MNHNY and CDR2 is SVGAGI (reference sequence). V lost 2 bases to trimming and J lost 5 bases; unmatched junction nucleotides: 6. The CDR3 loop spans 15 amino acids. This receptor was identified in a female donor with multiple sclerosis, enrolled in a pregnancy study. J is TRBJ1-5 and V is TRBV6-6; TRBD1 matches 7 bases. Here the sequenced sample was peripheral blood, taken in the second trimester of pregnancy. The chain's CDR3 is CASSYLDRTDQPQHF. The CDR3 coding sequence is TGTGCCAGCAGTTACCTGGACAGGACTGATCAGCCCCAGCATTTT.